The 22 T cell receptor beta chains reported below all come from one sample, sequenced in a study of monozygotic twins with cystic fibrosis. Libraries were prepared by immunoSEQ multiplex PCR; TCRdb keeps only in-frame clonotypes and omits some of them. The table has more than 12,000 clones, nearly 99% seen once; the top ten hold 0.41%. The sample was blood. These receptors came from a girl aged 2-10 years with cystic fibrosis.

V gene TRBV6-1 combines with J gene TRBJ2-7; perhaps TRBD1 as D (6 bases). Deletions cut 2 bases from V and 3 bases from J, with 14 bases between. The CDR3 spans 15 residues. Germline assignment: CDR1 MNHNS and CDR2 SASEGT. CDR3 sequence: CASSEIIRTDYEQYF. The CDR3 DNA sequence: TGTGCCAGCAGTGAAATTATCCGGACAGACTACGAGCAGTACTTC.

The genes are TRBV6-6 and TRBJ2-1; TRBD2 aligns across 11 bases. V shed 4 bases, J shed 5 bases, and the junction held 7 bases outside the gene matches. This CDR3 is built from 16 residues. Germline values: CDR1 MNHNY, CDR2 SVGAGI (reference sequence). The CDR3 loop is CASSFPTSGDHNEQFF. As DNA, the CDR3 is TGTGCCAGCAGTTTCCCGACTAGCGGGGACCACAATGAGCAGTTCTTC.

The CDR3 protein is CAISEALAGAGGELFF. The CDR3 region has the DNA TGTGCCATCAGTGAGGCGCTAGCGGGAGCGGGCGGGGAGCTGTTTTTT. J is TRBJ2-2 and V is TRBV10-3; 10 nucleotides agree with TRBD2. Germline CDR1 and CDR2: ENHRY and SYGVKD. The CDR3 consists of 16 residues. Trimming at V came to 2 bases and at J to 7 bases, leaving 7 bases not matched to a gene.

The chain has TRBV29-1 and TRBJ2-7, with D perhaps TRBD1 (7 bases). Germline V CDR1 and CDR2: SQVTM, ANQGSEA. CDR3 length equals 16 residues. Trimming shortened V by 3 bases and J by 3 bases, and 21 bases separated the two germline ends. The CDR3 reads CSVEREGGSGYYEQYF. The CDR3, as DNA: TGCAGCGTTGAGCGGGAAGGGGGCTCGGGATACTACGAGCAGTACTTC.

V usage is TRBV2 and J usage is TRBJ2-7, with D perhaps matching TRBD1 (5 bases). The CDR3 is 14 residues long. The germline V gene has CDR1 SNHLY and CDR2 FYNNEI. Trimming left V 6 bases short and J 3 bases short, with 15 bases between. DNA of the CDR3: TGTGCCAGCAGGGTACAAGGGGCGAACTACGAGCAGTACTTC. Its protein is CASRVQGANYEQYF.

In nucleotides, the CDR3 is TGTGCCAGCAGCTTTAGAGGGAACACCGGGGAGCTGTTTTTT. This codes for CASSFRGNTGELFF. V is TRBV11-2 and J is TRBJ2-2; no clear D. CDR3 size: 14 residues. V was clipped by 3 bases and J by 1 base, with 6 bases between them. Germline V gives CDR1 SGHAT, CDR2 FQNNGV.

The CDR3 region is CASSPTTGELFF. The CDR3 bases are TGTGCCAGCTCACCAACAACCGGGGAGCTGTTTTTT. V and J are TRBV18 and TRBJ2-2; no reliable D call. Germline values: CDR1 KGHSH, CDR2 LQKENI. The ends were cut back, 2 bases at V and 5 bases at J, with 3 bases in the middle. The length of the CDR3 is 12 residues.

The V call is TRBV6-1, the J call TRBJ1-2; weak D call: TRBD1 (6 bases). V was clipped by 1 base and J by 8 bases, with 14 bases between them. Germline loops: CDR1 MNHNS, CDR2 SASEGT. The CDR3 spans 14 residues. CDR3: CASSEVGAPRGYTF. As DNA, the CDR3 is TGTGCCAGCAGTGAAGTGGGGGCCCCTCGGGGCTACACCTTC.

The gene calls are TRBV28 and TRBJ2-3, with 8 positions matching TRBD2. Germline CDR1 reads MDHEN; CDR2 reads SYDVKM. The ends lost 3 bases at V and 6 bases at J; junction bases unmatched: 8. There are 15 residues in the CDR3. CDR3 sequence (DNA): TGTGCCAGCAGTTTTTTGGCGGGGGGCAGGGATACGCAGTATTTT. Translation gives CASSFLAGGRDTQYF.

This rearrangement joins TRBV27 to TRBJ2-3; TRBD1 is a possible D gene (6 bases). Trimming took 6 bases from V and 3 from J, leaving 19 bases between them. This CDR3 region has 16 residues. Per germline, CDR1 MNHEY and CDR2 SMNVEV (reference sequence). The CDR3 protein is CASSNPRDIGTDTQYF. The DNA for the CDR3 is TGTGCCAGCAGCAACCCCCGGGACATAGGTACAGATACGCAGTATTTT.

The rearrangement links TRBV30 to TRBJ2-3; D is perhaps TRBD2 (5 bases). Germline CDR1 reads GTSNPN; CDR2 reads SVGIG (reference sequence). The CDR3 contains 14 residues. The ends were cut back, 2 bases at V and 12 bases at J, with 21 bases in the middle. CDR3 residues: CAWSLYPGSQGQYF. The CDR3 DNA sequence: TGTGCCTGGAGTCTATACCCGGGATCACAAGGCCAGTATTTT. The entire variable domain, with the rest obtained from reference TRBV30 and TRBJ2-3, is as follows: SQTIHQWPATLVQPVGSPLSLECTVEGTSNPNLYWYRQAAGRGLQLLFYSVGIGQISSEVPQNLSASRPQDRQFILSSKKLLLSDSGFYLCAWSLYPGSQGQYFGPGTRLTVL.

This clone was seen only once. This chain connects TRBV4-3 to TRBJ2-1; 14 bases fit TRBD2. CDR1 is LGHNA, CDR2 YSLEER, per germline. V gave up 4 bases and J gave up 1 base; unmatched junction bases: 6. CDR3 size: 18 residues. DNA of the CDR3: TGCGCCAGCAGCCCGGGACTAGCGGGAGTTGGGTCCTACAATGAGCAGTTCTTC. Translating gives CASSPGLAGVGSYNEQFF.

The genes are TRBV19 and TRBJ1-5; D ambiguous. Between the trimmed V and J ends, which lost 3 bases and 3 bases, there was a span of 6 bases. The CDR3 runs 13 residues. CDR1 is LNHDA, CDR2 SQIVND, per germline (reference sequence). This CDR3 is CASSIAHNQPQHF. CDR3 sequence (DNA): TGTGCCAGTAGTATCGCACACAATCAGCCCCAGCATTTT.

The rearrangement uses TRBV5-4 and TRBJ2-1; D unclear. From germline, CDR1 is SGHNT and CDR2 YYREEE (reference sequence). The CDR3 spans 14 residues. V shed 0 bases and J shed 6 bases, with 10 bases lying between them. This CDR3 is CASSLGQRPNEQFF. The CDR3 DNA is TGTGCCAGCAGCTTGGGCCAGCGACCCAATGAGCAGTTCTTC.

The J gene is TRBJ2-7, the V gene TRBV20-1, with no clear D. The CDR3 totals 11 residues. V dropped 3 bases and J dropped 5 bases, with 8 bases sitting between them. Germline values: CDR1 DFQATT, CDR2 SNEGSKA (reference sequence). CDR3 protein: CSASHGDEQYF. The CDR3 DNA reads TGCAGTGCTAGCCACGGCGACGAGCAGTACTTC.

The gene calls are TRBV6-5 and TRBJ2-3, with TRBD2 matching over 8 bases. The V gene's germline CDR1 is MNHEY and CDR2 SVGAGI. There are 16 residues in the CDR3. V shed 4 bases, J shed 5 bases, and the junction held 11 bases outside the gene matches. CDR3 residues: CASSSLSGSGVDTQYF. The CDR3 DNA follows: TGTGCCAGCAGTTCATTGAGCGGGAGTGGAGTAGATACGCAGTATTTT.

The rearrangement joins TRBV4-3 to TRBJ1-2; unclear D gene. The germline V gene has CDR1 LGHNA and CDR2 YSLEER. Trimming took off 5 bases at V and 6 bases at J, with 16 bases between the two ends. CDR3 size: 14 residues. CDR3 nucleotide sequence: TGCGCCAGCAGCTTTACACGGCCAACGGATGGCTACACCTTC. Residues: CASSFTRPTDGYTF.

V gene TRBV7-2 combines with J gene TRBJ1-2; TRBD1 aligns across 10 bases. V was pared by 5 bases and J by 4 bases, with 4 bases of the junction left unmatched. This CDR3 spans 14 amino acids. Per the germline V gene, CDR1 is SGHTA and CDR2 is FQGNSA. The CDR3 sequence is CASSTRDRGYGYTF. In DNA form, the CDR3 reads TGTGCCAGCAGCACCCGGGACAGGGGCTATGGCTACACCTTC.

CDR3 region: CASSLVRSGTANTGELFF. The DNA for the CDR3 is TGTGCCAGCAGCTTGGTCCGTTCCGGGACGGCGAACACCGGGGAGCTGTTTTTT. The chain employs TRBV5-6 and TRBJ2-2; perhaps D is TRBD1 or TRBD2 (5 bases each). In germline, CDR1 is SGHDT, CDR2 YYEEEE. The CDR3 spans 18 residues. V was cut by 0 bases and J by 0 bases, with 15 bases left in between. Full variable domain (rest looked up from reference TRBV5-6 and TRBJ2-2): DAGVTQSPTHLIKTRGQQVTLRCSPKSGHDTVSWYQQALGQGPQFIFQYYEEEERQRGNFPDRFSGHQFPNYSSELNVNALLLGDSALYLCASSLVRSGTANTGELFFGEGSRLTVL.

V usage is TRBV5-1 and J usage is TRBJ2-3, with D perhaps matching TRBD2 (5 bases). Germline CDR1 reads SGHRS; CDR2 reads YFSETQ. V shed 4 bases and J shed 0 bases, with 18 bases lying between them. The length of the CDR3 is 17 residues. The DNA for the CDR3 is TGCGCCAGCAGCCCTCCGCGAGGGTACCGAAGCACAGATACGCAGTATTTT. Translation: CASSPPRGYRSTDTQYF.

The chain employs TRBV29-1 and TRBJ1-1; tentative D call: TRBD1 (5 bases). Germline loops: CDR1 SQVTM, CDR2 ANQGSEA. There are 13 residues in the CDR3. The V gene lost 4 bases and the J gene lost 1 base, with 10 bases spanning the gap. CDR3 sequence reads: CSVGGAGNTEAFF. The CDR3 bases are TGCAGCGTTGGGGGCGCGGGGAACACTGAAGCTTTCTTT.

The chain joins TRBV7-2 to TRBJ2-1; D is possibly TRBD2 (6 bases). There are 14 residues in the CDR3. V lost 3 bases and J 5 bases, leaving 11 bases between the germline ends. Per germline, CDR1 SGHTA and CDR2 FQGNSA. The CDR3: CASSLFAGNNEQFF. The CDR3 bases are TGTGCCAGCAGCTTGTTTGCGGGAAACAATGAGCAGTTCTTC. Full variable domain (remainder filled in from reference TRBV7-2 and TRBJ2-1): GAGVSQSPSNKVTEKGKDVELRCDPISGHTALYWYRQSLGQGLEFLIYFQGNSAPDKSGLPSDRFSAERTGGSVSTLTIQRTQQEDSAVYLCASSLFAGNNEQFFGPGTRLTVL.